Presented here are 26 T cell receptor beta chains from one specimen sequenced in a study of T cell responses to AZD1222 COVID-19 vaccine. The protocol was immunoSEQ multiplex PCR, while the TCRdb copy is restricted to in-frame clones and leaves out a portion. The sample shows tens of thousands of clones, approximately 83% of them seen only once. This sample comprised peripheral blood, obtained on day 0 of AZD1222 vaccination. These receptor sequences come from an adult in good health.

The J gene is TRBJ2-7, the V gene TRBV11-1; 9 bases map to TRBD1. The CDR3 runs to 15 residues. Germline loops: CDR1 SGHAT, CDR2 FQDESV (reference sequence). With 4 bases clipped from V and 3 bases from J, the junction kept 7 bases outside the gene matches. DNA for the CDR3: TGTGCCAGCAGCTCCGGGACAGGGCTCTACTACGAGCAGTACTTC. Translating it yields CASSSGTGLYYEQYF.

In this sample, this clone turned up a few times. The V gene is TRBV12-3 or TRBV12-4, the J gene TRBJ2-7, with D unclear. V dropped 0 bases and J dropped 6 bases, with 3 bases sitting between them. The CDR3 covers 11 residues. CDR3 DNA sequence: TGTGCCAGCAGTTTAGCACTCGAGCAGTACTTC. It is translated as CASSLALEQYF.

Here the CDR3 DNA reads TGTGCCACCAGCAGACCAAATCAGCCCCAGCATTTT. Protein product: CATSRPNQPQHF. The chain couples TRBV15 to TRBJ1-5; D not resolved. V was cut by 2 bases and J by 4 bases, with 3 bases left in between. The germline gives CDR1 LNHNV, CDR2 YYDKDF (reference sequence). The CDR3 runs to 12 residues. The whole variable domain, filled in from reference TRBV15 and TRBJ1-5, reads DAMVIQNPRYQVTQFGKPVTLSCSQTLNHNVMYWYQQKSSQAPKLLFHYYDKDFNNEADTPDNFQSRRPNTSFCFLDIRSPGLGDTAMYLCATSRPNQPQHFGDGTRLSIL.

The rearrangement joins TRBV7-6 to TRBJ1-5; a weak D match, TRBD1 (5 bases). The V and J ends lost 5 bases and 2 bases respectively, with 19 bases between them. This CDR3 spans 17 amino acids. Germline assignment: CDR1 SGHVS and CDR2 FNYEAQ. The CDR3: CASSPRAGALGNQPQHF. CDR3 nucleotide sequence: TGTGCCAGCAGCCCCAGGGCCGGGGCTTTGGGCAATCAGCCCCAGCATTTT.

This chain connects TRBV9 to TRBJ2-1; D remains ambiguous. The CDR3 loop spans 17 amino acids. Germline CDR1 reads SGDLS; CDR2 reads YYNGEE. V shed 0 bases and J shed 0 bases, with 13 bases lying between them. The CDR3, as DNA: TGTGCCAGCAGCGTAGGTACGGCGGTTAGCTCCTACAATGAGCAGTTCTTC. It encodes CASSVGTAVSSYNEQFF.

DNA of the CDR3: TGCGCCAGCAGCCTGGGGCCGGGACAGGCCTTGCCTCTCTCCTACGAGCAGTACTTC. This encodes CASSLGPGQALPLSYEQYF. The chain links TRBV5-1 to TRBJ2-7; the match to TRBD1 covers 8 bases. CDR3 length: 19 residues. V lost 4 bases, J lost 0 bases, and 18 bases stayed unmatched. Per the germline V gene, CDR1 is SGHRS and CDR2 is YFSETQ.

The chain uses TRBV19 and TRBJ2-7; TRBD1 matches 9 bases. This CDR3 has 14 residues. Germline V gene sequence: CDR1 LNHDA, CDR2 SQIVND (reference sequence). V lost 6 bases and J lost 2; bases outside the gene matches: 5. The CDR3 here is CASRPGQGAYEQYF. The CDR3 DNA reads as TGTGCCAGTAGACCGGGACAGGGCGCCTACGAGCAGTACTTC.

The V gene is TRBV2, the J gene TRBJ1-4, with TRBD1 matching over 9 bases. V was clipped by 9 bases and J by 5 bases; unmatched bases: 4. CDR1 and CDR2 from the germline V gene are SNHLY and FYNNEI. This CDR3 region has 13 residues. The CDR3 DNA follows: TGTGCCAGTAGGGACAGGGTAAATGAAAAACTGTTTTTT. Protein: CASRDRVNEKLFF.

V and J are TRBV6-5 and TRBJ1-2; no clear D. The CDR3 spans 13 residues. CDR1 is MNHEY, CDR2 SVGAGI, per germline. Deletions cut 7 bases from V and 4 bases from J, with 13 bases between. The CDR3 sequence: CASTRNPPYGYTF. CDR3 in DNA: TGTGCCAGCACCCGTAACCCTCCCTATGGCTACACCTTC.

The chain carries TRBV28 and TRBJ1-2; weak D call: TRBD1 (5 bases). From germline, CDR1 is MDHEN and CDR2 SYDVKM. The CDR3 extends over 13 amino acids. Trimming removed 6 bases at V and 5 bases at J, with 13 bases between. CDR3 sequence (DNA): TGTGCCAGCAGGCAAACAGGACTATATGGCTACACCTTC. Its protein product is CASRQTGLYGYTF.

The rearrangement links TRBV19 to TRBJ2-1, with D uncertain. Germline assignment: CDR1 LNHDA and CDR2 SQIVND (reference sequence). Trimming took off 1 base at V and 0 bases at J, with 7 bases between the two ends. CDR3 size: 15 residues. The CDR3 DNA is TGTGCCAGTAGTATAGCGAGTGGCTCCTACAATGAGCAGTTCTTC. It is translated as CASSIASGSYNEQFF. The variable domain in full, completed from reference TRBV19 and TRBJ2-1, reads DGGITQSPKYLFRKEGQNVTLSCEQNLNHDAMYWYRQDPGQGLRLIYYSQIVNDFQKGDIAEGYSVSREKKESFPLTVTSAQKNPTAFYLCASSIASGSYNEQFFGPGTRLTVL.

J is TRBJ1-1 and V is TRBV30, with D possibly matching TRBD1 (6 bases). The CDR3 runs 15 residues. Deletions cut 2 bases from V and 4 bases from J, with 17 bases between. From germline, CDR1 is GTSNPN and CDR2 SVGIG (reference sequence). The CDR3 coding sequence is TGTGCCTGGAGTCGAATGGGGGCAGGGCGCACTGAAGCTTTCTTT. It specifies CAWSRMGAGRTEAFF.

The rearrangement joins TRBV7-9 to TRBJ2-1; weak D call: TRBD2 (5 bases). This CDR3 has 14 amino acids. Per the germline V gene, CDR1 is SEHNR and CDR2 is FQNEAQ (reference sequence). Deletions cut 5 bases from V and 5 bases from J, with 13 bases between. CDR3 region: CASSTVDGNNEQFF. The DNA for the CDR3 is TGTGCCAGCAGCACAGTGGACGGGAACAATGAGCAGTTCTTC.

The rearrangement links TRBV5-1 to TRBJ2-3; TRBD2 aligns across 7 bases. Looked up from germline, CDR1 is SGHRS and CDR2 is YFSETQ. The CDR3 extends over 15 amino acids. V gave up 0 bases and J gave up 1 base; unmatched junction bases: 2. In DNA form, the CDR3 reads TGCGCCAGCAGCTTGGGACTAGCCGGCACAGATACGCAGTATTTT. Its translation: CASSLGLAGTDTQYF.

This clone occurred a few times. The rearrangement joins TRBV6-2 or TRBV6-3 to TRBJ1-1; 9 positions agree with TRBD1. The CDR3 sequence is 15 residues long. Germline V gives CDR1 MNHEY, CDR2 SVGEGT. The ends lost 6 bases at V and 10 bases at J; junction bases unmatched: 15. The CDR3 protein is CASSRARDRDLRAFF. The CDR3 region has the DNA TGTGCCAGCAGCCGAGCCCGGGACAGGGATCTTCGAGCTTTCTTT.

The chain combines TRBV28 with TRBJ1-5; D call uncertain. The CDR3 runs 13 residues. V was trimmed by 6 bases and J by 0 bases, leaving 6 bases between them. Germline V gene lookup returns CDR1 MDHEN and CDR2 SYDVKM. The CDR3 DNA reads as TGTGCCAGCAGCAACTATAGCAATCAGCCCCAGCATTTT. Its protein product is CASSNYSNQPQHF.

The V call is TRBV7-9, the J call TRBJ1-1, with D possibly being TRBD1 (5 bases). Germline values: CDR1 SEHNR, CDR2 FQNEAQ (reference sequence). Trimming stripped 4 bases from V and 4 bases from J, with 13 bases between. CDR3 size: 14 residues. The CDR3 DNA is TGTGCCAGCAGCTCACTACGTAGGGGCACTGAAGCTTTCTTT. Translated, it gives CASSSLRRGTEAFF.

CDR3 sequence reads: CASSLDRGSYNEQFF. The CDR3 DNA reads as TGTGCCAGCAGCCTTGACAGGGGATCCTACAATGAGCAGTTCTTC. The rearrangement links TRBV5-4 to TRBJ2-1; 8 nucleotides line up with TRBD1. The V gene's germline CDR1 is SGHNT and CDR2 YYREEE (reference sequence). The junction had 4 bases not matched to a gene; V was cut back by 4 bases and J by 1 base. The CDR3 contains 15 residues.

This clone came up once. This chain joins TRBV4-2 and TRBJ2-7; the D gene could be TRBD1 or TRBD2 (6 bases each). The CDR3 loop spans 15 amino acids. V was trimmed by 4 bases and J by 2 bases, leaving 15 bases between them. Per the germline V gene, CDR1 is LGHNA and CDR2 is YNFKEQ. The CDR3: CASSPSGGSTYEQYF. Written as DNA, the CDR3 is TGTGCCAGCAGCCCTTCCGGGGGCTCAACCTACGAGCAGTACTTC.

The chain combines TRBV7-9 with TRBJ2-3; 9 bases are shared with TRBD2. Germline lookup yields CDR1 SEHNR and CDR2 FQNEAQ (reference sequence). CDR3 length equals 16 residues. V dropped 4 bases and J dropped 1; count of bases not matched to a gene: 6. The CDR3 region is CASSSERGAGTDTQYF. Here the CDR3 DNA reads TGTGCCAGCAGCTCCGAGCGGGGGGCTGGCACAGATACGCAGTATTTT.

The genes are TRBV29-1 and TRBJ2-3, with 10 bases aligning to TRBD2. CDR3 length equals 17 residues. J gave up 8 bases and V 5 bases, and 19 bases lay outside the gene matches. The germline CDR1 and CDR2 sequences are SQVTM and ANQGSEA. CDR3: CSVPHPTAGGPAGTQYF. CDR3 DNA: TGCAGCGTTCCTCACCCCACAGCGGGGGGGCCCGCCGGTACGCAGTATTTT.

This rearrangement joins TRBV5-1 to TRBJ1-2; tentatively, D is TRBD1 (5 bases). V lost 4 bases to trimming and J lost 5 bases, with 12 bases between them. This CDR3 is 13 amino acids long. The germline gives CDR1 SGHRS, CDR2 YFSETQ. CDR3 DNA sequence: TGCGCCAGCAGCGTGGCACCAGGGTATGGCTACACCTTC. This gives the protein CASSVAPGYGYTF.

This clone was seen just once. The chain joins TRBV24-1 to TRBJ2-1, with TRBD1 matching over 7 bases. The CDR3 spans 13 residues. CDR1 is KGHDR, CDR2 SFDVKD, per germline. The trim removed 4 bases at V and 9 bases at J, leaving 5 bases unmatched. The chain's CDR3 is CATSDTGVLEQFF. The DNA for the CDR3 is TGTGCCACCAGTGACACAGGGGTCCTTGAGCAGTTCTTC.

The V call is TRBV30, the J call TRBJ1-1; D is unresolved. This CDR3 comprises 12 residues. V lost 5 bases to trimming and J lost 7 bases, with 14 bases between them. Germline CDR1 reads GTSNPN; CDR2 reads SVGIG (reference sequence). CDR3 in amino acids: CAWAPGVFEAFF. The CDR3, as DNA: TGTGCCTGGGCCCCCGGCGTTTTTGAAGCTTTCTTT.

This rearrangement joins TRBV3-1 (or the pseudogene TRBV3-2) to TRBJ1-2, with D perhaps matching TRBD1 (6 bases). This CDR3 has 13 amino acids. The ends were cut back, 2 bases at V and 6 bases at J, with 10 bases in the middle. Germline V gives CDR1 LGHDT, CDR2 YNNKEL (reference sequence). CDR3 nucleotide sequence: TGTGCCAGCAGCCAATTACAGGGTGATGGCTACACCTTC. Residues: CASSQLQGDGYTF.

The chain joins TRBV6-1 to TRBJ1-1, with D possibly TRBD1 on 6 matching bases. This CDR3 comprises 15 residues. With 2 bases removed from V and 5 bases from J, the gap between germline ends came to 15 bases. CDR1 is MNHNS, CDR2 SASEGT, per germline. The CDR3 loop reads CASSESQGQGTEAFF. The CDR3 region has the DNA TGTGCCAGCAGTGAATCCCAGGGCCAGGGGACTGAAGCTTTCTTT.